Each of the 20 T cell receptor beta chains below was sequenced from the same sample in a study of CXCR3-negative and CXCR3-positive naive CD8 T cells. UMI-labeled 5' RACE yielded the TRB cDNA libraries. TCRdb reprocessed the 5' RACE reads and reports one entry per CDR3 protein, with no DNA. Its clone listing holds 55,000 to 65,000 distinct CDR3 sequences. Sample: naive CXCR3- CD8+ T cells from blood. The sample's subset: CD45RO-CCR7+CD27+CD95- naive CD8+ T cells lacking CXCR3 (TNR3-). Every receptor here comes from a human donor in good health. Some clones in this sample may be carry-over from other donors' samples.

The V gene is TRBV20-1, the J gene TRBJ2-7; there is no DNA to check the TCRdb D call of TRBD1. CDR1 DFQATT and CDR2 SNEGSKA come from the germline V gene (reference sequence). The CDR3 totals 16 residues. CDR3 sequence: CSARDVFRTGPLEQYF.

This chain connects TRBV29-1 to TRBJ1-1. Germline V gene sequence: CDR1 SQVTM, CDR2 ANQGSEA. The CDR3 covers 13 residues. The CDR3 loop reads CSVVWDLNTEAFF. The full variable domain, in which reference TRBV29-1 and TRBJ1-1 provide the parts outside the CDR3, is SAVISQKPSRDICQRGTSLTIQCQVDSQVTMMFWYRQQPGQSLTLIATANQGSEATYESGFVIDKFPISRPNLTFSTLTVSNMSPEDSSIYLCSVVWDLNTEAFFGQGTRLTVV.

This sequence joins TRBV7-2 and TRBJ2-7; TCRdb's D call of TRBD1 is untestable without DNA. Per germline, CDR1 SGHTA and CDR2 FQGNSA. The CDR3 is 15 residues long. The chain's CDR3 is CASSLSGIRTYEQYF.

The chain is built from TRBV6-5 and TRBJ2-4; TCRdb proposes TRBD2, but this gene call is untestable without DNA. This CDR3 region has 13 residues. The germline CDR1 and CDR2 sequences are MNHEY and SVGAGI. The CDR3 spells CASSTGLAGVQYF.

The rearrangement joins TRBV4-3 to TRBJ2-7; checking the TCRdb D call of TRBD1 is not possible without DNA. Germline CDR1 and CDR2: LGHNA and YSLEER. CDR3 length equals 14 residues. The CDR3 reads CASSQDRGGVEQYF.

The rearrangement uses TRBV5-1 and TRBJ2-7; the D gene TCRdb calls, TRBD1, cannot be checked with no DNA. Germline CDR1 and CDR2: SGHRS and YFSETQ. The CDR3 length is 12 residues. The CDR3 region is CASSQGSREQYF.

The rearrangement joins TRBV7-6 to TRBJ2-3; TCRdb selects TRBD2, and the lack of DNA leaves this call unchecked. CDR1 is SGHVS, CDR2 FNYEAQ, per germline. CDR3 size: 12 residues. This chain's CDR3 is CASSAGGDTQYF.

The rearrangement uses TRBV19 and TRBJ2-1; TCRdb calls TRBD2, which cannot be checked without DNA. The germline CDR1 and CDR2 sequences are LNHDA and SQIVND (reference sequence). CDR3 length equals 15 residues. The CDR3: CASSRAGVPGREQFF.

The gene calls are TRBV12-3 or TRBV12-4 and TRBJ2-2. The CDR3 extends over 14 amino acids. This CDR3 is CASSLAGINGELFF.

CDR3: CASSLDRINEQFF. The rearrangement links TRBV12-3 or TRBV12-4 to TRBJ2-1; TCRdb calls TRBD1, which cannot be checked without DNA. The CDR3 is 13 amino acids.

The rearrangement joins TRBV7-3 to TRBJ1-2; TCRdb gives TRBD1 as the D gene, but with no DNA this cannot be confirmed. Per the germline V gene, CDR1 is SGHTA and CDR2 is FQGTGA. This CDR3 spans 14 amino acids. The CDR3 reads CASSFGQGDYGYTF.

The chain recombines TRBV29-1 with TRBJ1-1; absent DNA, TCRdb's TRBD1 call cannot be checked. The germline CDR1 and CDR2 sequences are SQVTM and ANQGSEA. CDR3 length: 13 residues. CDR3 region: CSVEQGSSTEAFF.

The chain uses TRBV6-2 or TRBV6-3 and TRBJ2-1. The CDR3 is 15 residues long. Looked up from germline, CDR1 is MNHEY and CDR2 is SVGEGT. CDR3 in amino acids: CASSFSSDPYNEQFF.

The chain couples TRBV7-9 to TRBJ2-7; absent DNA, TCRdb's TRBD1 call cannot be checked. Germline-derived CDR1 and CDR2 are SEHNR and FQNEAQ (reference sequence). This CDR3 contains 17 residues. Here the CDR3 reads CASSLPLKGGPSYEQYF.

The gene calls are TRBV28 and TRBJ2-7. Germline V CDR1 and CDR2: MDHEN, SYDVKM. The CDR3 loop spans 13 amino acids. CDR3 loop: CASSPGSSYEQYF.

The chain links TRBV6-2 or TRBV6-3 to TRBJ2-1; the D gene TCRdb calls, TRBD1, cannot be checked with no DNA. The CDR3 is 12 residues long. Germline CDR1 is MNHEY and CDR2 is SVGEGT. CDR3 region: CASSSNPWGQFF.

This sequence joins TRBV4-3 and TRBJ2-1. CDR1 LGHNA and CDR2 YSLEER come from the germline V gene. There are 14 residues in the CDR3. CDR3 in amino acids: CASSQSIRADEQFF.

V and J are TRBV7-9 and TRBJ2-3. In germline, CDR1 is SEHNR, CDR2 FQNEAQ (reference sequence). This CDR3 contains 11 residues. This chain's CDR3 is CASTLGDTQYF.

The rearrangement links TRBV4-2 to TRBJ2-1; TCRdb's D call, TRBD1, is unchecked because there is no DNA. The germline V gene has CDR1 LGHNA and CDR2 YNFKEQ. The CDR3 totals 16 residues. CDR3 amino acids: CASSQDLGQGGNEQFF.

V is TRBV14 and J is TRBJ2-1; TCRdb gives TRBD1 as the D gene, but with no DNA this cannot be confirmed. The CDR3 sequence is 15 residues long. Germline V gene data show CDR1 as SGHDN and CDR2 as FVKESK. CDR3 residues: CASSNRDRPYNEQFF.